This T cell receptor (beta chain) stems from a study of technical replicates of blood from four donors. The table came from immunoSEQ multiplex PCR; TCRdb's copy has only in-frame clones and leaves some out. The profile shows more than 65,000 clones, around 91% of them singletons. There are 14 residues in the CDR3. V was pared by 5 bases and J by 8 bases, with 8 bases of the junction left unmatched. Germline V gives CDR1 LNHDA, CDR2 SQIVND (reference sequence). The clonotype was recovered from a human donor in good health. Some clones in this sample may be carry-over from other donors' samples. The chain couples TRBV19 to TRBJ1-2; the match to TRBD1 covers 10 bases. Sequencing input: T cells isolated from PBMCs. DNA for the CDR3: TGTGCCAGTAGTGCGTGGGACAGGGGTAACGGCTACACCTTC. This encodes CASSAWDRGNGYTF.